The entry below describes one TCR beta chain. Antigen: not known. The data stem from a study of shared clonotypes between healthy human individuals. Study findings and constraints: Clonotype sharing across donors was expected to vary with sequencing depth.

Naive CD8 cells comprised CD45RO-negative, CCR7-positively selected cells, excluding terminally differentiated effector memory CD45RA+ cells. The table came from immunoSEQ multiplex PCR; TCRdb's copy has only in-frame clones and leaves some out. The sample lists millions of clones, around 96% occurring once. The clonotype comes from a man younger than 35 in good health. Sequenced sample: naive CD8+ T cells sorted from blood.

The CDR3 sequence is CASSLPGLEFYEQYF. DNA for the CDR3: TGTGCCAGCAGCTTACCGGGACTAGAATTTTACGAGCAGTACTTC. The chain employs TRBV5-6 and TRBJ2-7; 8 bases are a match to TRBD2. CDR1 is SGHDT, CDR2 YYEEEE, per germline. The CDR3 covers 15 residues. The ends lost 2 bases at V and 4 bases at J; junction bases unmatched: 8.